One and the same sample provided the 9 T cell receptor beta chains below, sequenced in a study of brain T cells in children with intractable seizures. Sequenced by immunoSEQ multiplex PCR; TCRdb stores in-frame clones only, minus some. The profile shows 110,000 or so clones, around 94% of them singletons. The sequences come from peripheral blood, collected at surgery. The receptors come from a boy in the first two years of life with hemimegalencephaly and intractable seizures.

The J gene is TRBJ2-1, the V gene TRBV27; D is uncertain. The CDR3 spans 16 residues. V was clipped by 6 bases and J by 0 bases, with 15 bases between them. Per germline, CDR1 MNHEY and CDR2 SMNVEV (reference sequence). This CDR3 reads CASRPTPRSSYNEQFF. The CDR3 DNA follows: TGTGCCAGCAGGCCGACTCCCAGGAGCTCCTACAATGAGCAGTTCTTC.

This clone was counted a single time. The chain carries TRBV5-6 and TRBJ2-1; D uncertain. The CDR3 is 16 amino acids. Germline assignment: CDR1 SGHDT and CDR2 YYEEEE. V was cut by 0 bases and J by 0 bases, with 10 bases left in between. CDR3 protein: CASSLAFASSYNEQFF. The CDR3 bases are TGTGCCAGCAGCTTGGCGTTCGCCAGCTCCTACAATGAGCAGTTCTTC.

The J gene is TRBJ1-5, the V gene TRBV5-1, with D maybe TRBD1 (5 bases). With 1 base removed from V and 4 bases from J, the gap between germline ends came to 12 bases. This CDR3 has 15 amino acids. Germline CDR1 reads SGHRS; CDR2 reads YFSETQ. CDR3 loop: CASSLTPGTNQPQHF. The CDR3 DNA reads TGCGCCAGCAGCTTGACCCCAGGGACTAATCAGCCCCAGCATTTT.

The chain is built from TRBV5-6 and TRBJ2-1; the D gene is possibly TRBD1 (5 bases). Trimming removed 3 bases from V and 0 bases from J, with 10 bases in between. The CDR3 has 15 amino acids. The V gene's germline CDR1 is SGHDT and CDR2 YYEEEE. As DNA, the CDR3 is TGTGCCAGCAGCTGGGGCACAACCTCCTACAATGAGCAGTTCTTC. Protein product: CASSWGTTSYNEQFF.

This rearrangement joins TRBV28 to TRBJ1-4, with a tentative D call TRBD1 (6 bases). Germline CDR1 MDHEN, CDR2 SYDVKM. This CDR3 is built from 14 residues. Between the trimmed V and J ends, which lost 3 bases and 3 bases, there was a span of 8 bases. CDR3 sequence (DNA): TGTGCCAGCAGTTTTAGGGGGGCTAATGAAAAACTGTTTTTT. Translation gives CASSFRGANEKLFF.

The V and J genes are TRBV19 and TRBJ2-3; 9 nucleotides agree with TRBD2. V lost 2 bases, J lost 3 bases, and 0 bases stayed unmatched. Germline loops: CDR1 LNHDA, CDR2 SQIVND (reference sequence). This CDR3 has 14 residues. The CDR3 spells CASSISGRTDTQYF. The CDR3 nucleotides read TGTGCCAGTAGTATAAGCGGGAGGACAGATACGCAGTATTTT.

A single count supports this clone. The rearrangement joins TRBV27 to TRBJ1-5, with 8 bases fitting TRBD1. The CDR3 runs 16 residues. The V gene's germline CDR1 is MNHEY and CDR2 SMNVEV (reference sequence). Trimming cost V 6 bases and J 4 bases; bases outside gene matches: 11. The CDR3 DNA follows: TGTGCCAGCAGGCTCCAGGGGGCAGGAGCGAATCAGCCCCAGCATTTT. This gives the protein CASRLQGAGANQPQHF.

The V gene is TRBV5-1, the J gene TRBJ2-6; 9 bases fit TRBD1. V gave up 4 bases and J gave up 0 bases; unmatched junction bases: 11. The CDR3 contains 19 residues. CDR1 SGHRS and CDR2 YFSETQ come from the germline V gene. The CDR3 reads CASSPTRDRDLSGANVLTF. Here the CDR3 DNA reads TGCGCCAGCAGCCCCACCCGGGACAGGGACCTCTCTGGGGCCAACGTCCTGACTTTC.

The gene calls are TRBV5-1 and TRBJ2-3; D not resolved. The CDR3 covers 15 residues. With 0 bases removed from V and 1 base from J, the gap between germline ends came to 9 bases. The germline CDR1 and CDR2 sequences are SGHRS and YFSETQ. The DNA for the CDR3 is TGCGCCAGCAGCTTGGACGGCTCTGGCACAGATACGCAGTATTTT. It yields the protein CASSLDGSGTDTQYF. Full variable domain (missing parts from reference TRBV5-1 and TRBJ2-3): KAGVTQTPRYLIKTRGQQVTLSCSPISGHRSVSWYQQTPGQGLQFLFEYFSETQRNKGNFPGRFSGRQFSNSRSEMNVSTLELGDSALYLCASSLDGSGTDTQYFGPGTRLTVL.